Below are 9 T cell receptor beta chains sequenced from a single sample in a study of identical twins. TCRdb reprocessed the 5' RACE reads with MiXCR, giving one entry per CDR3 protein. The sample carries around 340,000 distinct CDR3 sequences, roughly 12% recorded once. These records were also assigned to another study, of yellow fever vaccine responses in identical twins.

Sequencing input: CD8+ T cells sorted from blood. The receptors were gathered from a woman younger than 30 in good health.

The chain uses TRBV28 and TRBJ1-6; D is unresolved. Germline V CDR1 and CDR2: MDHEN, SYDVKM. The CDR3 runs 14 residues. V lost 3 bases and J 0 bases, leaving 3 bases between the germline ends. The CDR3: CASSFTSYNSPLHF. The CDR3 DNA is TGTGCCAGCAGTTTTACCTCCTATAATTCACCCCTCCACTTT. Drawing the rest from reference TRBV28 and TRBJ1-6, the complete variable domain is DVKVTQSSRYLVKRTGEKVFLECVQDMDHENMFWYRQDPGLGLRLIYFSYDVKMKEKGDIPEGYSVSREKKERFSLILESASTNQTSMYLCASSFTSYNSPLHFGNGTRLTVT.

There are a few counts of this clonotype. CDR3 sequence (DNA): TGCGCCAGCAGCCAAAATAATGCCCCCGGCGAGCAGTACTTC. Its translation is CASSQNNAPGEQYF. The J gene is TRBJ2-7, the V gene TRBV4-1; D remains ambiguous. CDR3 size: 14 residues. The V and J ends lost 2 bases and 6 bases respectively, with 14 bases between them. Germline CDR1 and CDR2: MGHRA and YSYEKL.

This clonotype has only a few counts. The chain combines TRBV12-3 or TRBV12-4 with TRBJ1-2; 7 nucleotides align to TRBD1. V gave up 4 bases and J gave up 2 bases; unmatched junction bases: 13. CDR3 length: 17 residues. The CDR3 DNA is TGTGCCAGCAGTTCAACGCTTGGGACAGTGGGGAACTATGGCTACACCTTC. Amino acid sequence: CASSSTLGTVGNYGYTF.

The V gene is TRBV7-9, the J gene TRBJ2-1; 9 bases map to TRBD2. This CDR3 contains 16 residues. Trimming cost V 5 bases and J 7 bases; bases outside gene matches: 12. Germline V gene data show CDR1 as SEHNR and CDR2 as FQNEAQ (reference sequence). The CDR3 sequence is CASSARTGTSSNEQFF. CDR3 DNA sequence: TGTGCCAGCAGCGCCCGAACCGGGACTAGCTCGAATGAGCAGTTCTTC.

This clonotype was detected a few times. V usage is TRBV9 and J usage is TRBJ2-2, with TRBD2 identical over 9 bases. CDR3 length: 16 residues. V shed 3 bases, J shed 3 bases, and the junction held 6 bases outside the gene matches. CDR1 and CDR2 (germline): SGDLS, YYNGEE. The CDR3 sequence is CASSASSGTDTGELFF. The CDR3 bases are TGTGCCAGCAGCGCCTCTAGCGGGACCGACACCGGGGAGCTGTTTTTT. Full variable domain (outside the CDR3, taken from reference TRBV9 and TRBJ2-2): DSGVTQTPKHLITATGQRVTLRCSPRSGDLSVYWYQQSLDQGLQFLIQYYNGEERAKGNILERFSAQQFPDLHSELNLSSLELGDSALYFCASSASSGTDTGELFFGEGSRLTVL.

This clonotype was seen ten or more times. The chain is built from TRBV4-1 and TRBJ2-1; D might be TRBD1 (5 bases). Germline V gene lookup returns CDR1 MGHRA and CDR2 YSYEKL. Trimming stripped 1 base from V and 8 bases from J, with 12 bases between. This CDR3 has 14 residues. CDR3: CASSQGQGFDEQFF. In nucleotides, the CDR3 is TGCGCCAGCAGCCAAGGGCAGGGATTCGATGAGCAGTTCTTC.

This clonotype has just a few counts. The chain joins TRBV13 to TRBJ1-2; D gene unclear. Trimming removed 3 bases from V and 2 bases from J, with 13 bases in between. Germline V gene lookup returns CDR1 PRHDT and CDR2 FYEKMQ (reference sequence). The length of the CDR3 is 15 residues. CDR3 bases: TGTGCCAGCAGCTTGGTCGACACGGACAACTATGGCTACACCTTC. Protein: CASSLVDTDNYGYTF.

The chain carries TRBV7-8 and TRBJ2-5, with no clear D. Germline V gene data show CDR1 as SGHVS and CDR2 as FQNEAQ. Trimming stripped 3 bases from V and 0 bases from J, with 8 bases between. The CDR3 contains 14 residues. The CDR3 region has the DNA TGTGCCAGCAGCTTCGCGAGGTACCAAGAGACCCAGTACTTC. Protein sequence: CASSFARYQETQYF.

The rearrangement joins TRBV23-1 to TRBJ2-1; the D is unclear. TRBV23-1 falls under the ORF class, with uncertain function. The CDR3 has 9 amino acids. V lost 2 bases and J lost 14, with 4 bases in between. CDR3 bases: TGCGCCAGCAGTCAACCGGAGTTCTTC. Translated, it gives CASSQPEFF.